These T cell receptor beta chains were read from a single sample in a study of T-cell memory formation after mild COVID-19. TCRdb redid the calling of the 5' RACE reads with MiXCR, one entry per CDR3 protein. The profile shows 400,000 to 500,000 distinct CDR3 sequences, more than 15% of them singletons. The sequencing sample was made of PBMCs or a T cell subset sorted from them (not recorded which). These receptors originate from a man between 18 and 29 years old who had mild COVID-19 (a few samples of this study predate the infection). Cell type and time point are not known. Each CDR3 is given with its conserved first and last residue. D genes are given only for firm matches. Only some rows state a clone size, as once, few, many or a class for expanded clones.

v_gene	abundance	d_gene	j_gene	CDR3nt	CDR3aa
TRBV7-2	few	NA	TRBJ1-5	TGTGCCAGCAGCTTAAAGAGCAATCAGCCCCAGCATTTT	CASSLKSNQPQHF
TRBV24-1	few	TRBD2	TRBJ2-2	TGTGCCACCAGTGATCCCGGGACTAGCGGGGGGGCCTCCGGGGAGCTGTTTTTT	CATSDPGTSGGASGELFF
TRBV3-1	few	NA	TRBJ1-1	TGTGCCAGCGCGCCAGGGTTTGGGGACACTGAAGCTTTCTTT	CASAPGFGDTEAFF
TRBV28	few	NA	TRBJ2-2	TGTGCCAGCAGTTTTATCGGTTTGTCCGGGGAGCTGTTTTTT	CASSFIGLSGELFF
TRBV29-1	NA	TRBD1	TRBJ2-3	TGCAGCGCCTCGGGGACAGGGGGCTCAGATACGCAGTATTTT	CSASGTGGSDTQYF
TRBV5-1	few	NA	TRBJ2-2	TGCGCCAGCAGCCGTGACGGGGTGAACACCGGGGAGCTGTTTTTT	CASSRDGVNTGELFF
TRBV13	few	NA	TRBJ2-5	TGTGCCAGCAGCTTATGGTGGACGCGGGGCGAGACCCAGTACTTC	CASSLWWTRGETQYF
TRBV18	NA	NA	TRBJ2-5	TGTGCCAGCTCAGTGGGACACTTAATCCAAGAGACCCAGTACTTC	CASSVGHLIQETQYF
TRBV6-1	few	NA	TRBJ1-5	TGTGCCAGCAGTGGCCGGGCTAACGGCCATCAGCCCCAGCATTTT	CASSGRANGHQPQHF
TRBV7-2	few	NA	TRBJ1-6	TGTGCCAGCAGCTTAGCCGCCCCCTCGGCCCTCCACTTT	CASSLAAPSALHF
TRBV9	few	TRBD1	TRBJ2-2	TGTGCCAGCAGCCTGACGCCAGGGGGCCTTACGAACACCGGGGAGCTGTTTTTT	CASSLTPGGLTNTGELFF